The TCR beta chain described here comes from a study of blood T cell repertoires in COVID-19. The wider study: Samples of COVID-19 (acute and convalescent) were obtained from the United States, Italy and Spain.

Germline CDR1 reads MDHEN; CDR2 reads SYDVKM. The CDR3 is 15 amino acids. V dropped 7 bases and J dropped 2 bases, with 14 bases sitting between them. In the original analysis: Nucleated cell number was recorded as an estimate derived from reference gene primer amplification. TCRdb's copy holds only in-frame clones and misses some; the assay was immunoSEQ multiplex PCR. Clone size and the V and J calls come from that table; the DNA yielded D and trimming. The sample includes just under 150,000 clones, more than 75% of them seen just once. Sequenced: peripheral blood. This sequence was found in a human donor with acute or convalescent COVID-19. The donor label of this sample is uncertain. The chain links TRBV28 to TRBJ1-4, with D perhaps TRBD1 (5 bases). The CDR3 DNA reads as TGTGCCAGCACCCCCCTCGGGGGGACTAATGAAAAACTGTTTTTT. This translates into CASTPLGGTNEKLFF.